The source of this T cell receptor beta chain is a study of CD8 T cells in ankylosing spondylitis. This clonotype was observed a few times. Antigen unknown. As the method for making TCR beta libraries, quantitative 5'-RACE with molecular barcodes was used. Each CDR3 protein is one row after TCRdb ran MiXCR on the 5' RACE reads. Of some 400,000 distinct CDR3 sequences in the sample, about 20% were seen once. The CDR3 is 14 residues long. Trimming took off 2 bases at V and 7 bases at J, with 12 bases between the two ends. Study results and limitations: Among TCR beta sequences, a motif of several highly homologous variants appeared characteristic of ankylosing spondylitis blood. As reported, disease-linked clones showed significant enrichment in matched ankylosing spondylitis synovial fluid.

Sequenced input: blood, either unsorted or a sorted T cell fraction (not recorded which). The origin of this receptor is a male donor with ankylosing spondylitis. The rearrangement joins TRBV12-3 or TRBV12-4 to TRBJ2-1; D unclear. The CDR3 reads CASSLSYSRNEQFF. The CDR3 DNA is TGTGCCAGCAGTTTAAGCTATTCTAGGAATGAGCAGTTCTTC.